This TCR beta chain was retrieved from a study of technical replicates of blood from a handful of donors. This CDR3 has 12 amino acids. Per the germline V gene, CDR1 is SGHDN and CDR2 is FVKESK. V lost 4 bases, J lost 4 bases, and 5 bases lay in between. The repertoire was sequenced with immunoSEQ multiplex PCR; TCRdb's copy has only in-frame clones and lacks some. The table shows roughly 80,000 clones, with approximately 94% occurring only once. This TCR was recovered from a human donor in good health. The chain has TRBV14 and TRBJ1-3; D ambiguous. The sequenced sample consisted of T cells isolated from PBMCs. This chain's CDR3 is CASSRAGNTIYF. The CDR3 DNA is TGTGCCAGCAGCCGCGCGGGAAACACCATATATTTT.